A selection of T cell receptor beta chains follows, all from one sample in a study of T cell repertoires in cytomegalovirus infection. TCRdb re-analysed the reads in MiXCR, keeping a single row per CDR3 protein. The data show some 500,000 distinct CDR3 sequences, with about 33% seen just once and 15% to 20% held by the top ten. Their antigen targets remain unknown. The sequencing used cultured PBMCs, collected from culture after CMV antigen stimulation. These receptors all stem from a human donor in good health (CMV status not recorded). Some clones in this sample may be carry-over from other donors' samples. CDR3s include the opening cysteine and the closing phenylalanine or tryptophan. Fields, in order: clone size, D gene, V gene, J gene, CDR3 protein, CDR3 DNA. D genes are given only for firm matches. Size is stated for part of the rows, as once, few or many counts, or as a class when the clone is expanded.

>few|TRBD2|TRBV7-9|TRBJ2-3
CASRYGVAGGAIGYTQYF
TGTGCCAGCAGATACGGAGTAGCGGGAGGCGCCATAGGGTATACGCAGTATTTT
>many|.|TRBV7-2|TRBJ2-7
CASSLGGPYEQYF
TGTGCCAGCAGCTTAGGCGGTCCCTACGAGCAGTACTTC
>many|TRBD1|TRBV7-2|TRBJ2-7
CASSLGYRDRGHEQYF
TGTGCCAGCAGCTTAGGATACCGGGACAGGGGGCACGAGCAGTACTTC
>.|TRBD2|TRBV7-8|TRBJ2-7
CASSLGLSGRIYEQYF
TGTGCCAGCAGCTTAGGCCTAAGCGGGAGGATCTACGAGCAGTACTTC
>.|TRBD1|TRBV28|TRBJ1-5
CASRSGQGPNQPQHF
TGTGCCAGCAGATCCGGACAGGGCCCAAATCAGCCCCAGCATTTT
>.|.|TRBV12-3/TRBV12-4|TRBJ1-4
CASSLRGGVEKLFF
TGTGCCAGCAGTTTACGGGGAGGGGTGGAAAAACTGTTTTTT
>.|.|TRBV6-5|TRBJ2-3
CASSYGAGRGTDTQYF
TGTGCCAGCAGTTACGGAGCAGGCAGGGGCACAGATACGCAGTATTTT
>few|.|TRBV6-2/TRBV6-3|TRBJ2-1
CASSYEREYNEQFF
TGTGCCAGCAGTTACGAGAGGGAATACAATGAGCAGTTCTTC
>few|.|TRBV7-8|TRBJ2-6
CASSPDRARSLSGANVLTF
TGTGCCAGCAGCCCGGACCGGGCGAGGTCTCTCTCTGGGGCCAACGTCCTGACTTTC
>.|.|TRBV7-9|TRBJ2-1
CASSLYNNEQFF
TGTGCCAGCAGCTTATACAACAATGAGCAGTTCTTC
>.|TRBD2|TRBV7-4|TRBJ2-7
CASSEKGTSGIYEQYF
TGTGCCAGCAGCGAAAAGGGGACTAGCGGTATCTACGAGCAGTACTTC
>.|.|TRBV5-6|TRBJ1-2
CASSRWAAGYTF
TGTGCCAGCAGCCGATGGGCCGCTGGCTACACCTTC
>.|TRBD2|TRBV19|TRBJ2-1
CASTGANTWGAGGPREQFF
TGTGCCAGTACCGGGGCCAACACGTGGGGAGCGGGAGGACCTCGGGAGCAGTTCTTC
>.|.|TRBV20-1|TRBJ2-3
CSARRLEGTDTQYF
TGCAGTGCCAGACGGCTAGAGGGGACAGATACGCAGTATTTT
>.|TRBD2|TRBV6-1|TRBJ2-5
CASSLTLGLLGETQYF
TGTGCCAGCAGCCTAACGCTGGGACTACTGGGGGAGACCCAGTACTTC
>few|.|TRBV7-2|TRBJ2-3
CASSPRLNTYTDTQYF
TGTGCCAGCAGCCCCAGACTCAATACATACACAGATACGCAGTATTTT
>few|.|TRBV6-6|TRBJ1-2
CASSYGGKRSGYTF
TGTGCCAGCAGTTACGGGGGGAAGCGGAGTGGCTACACCTTC
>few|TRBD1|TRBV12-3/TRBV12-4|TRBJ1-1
CASSSWTGEGEAFF
TGTGCCAGCAGTTCCTGGACAGGGGAGGGTGAAGCTTTCTTT
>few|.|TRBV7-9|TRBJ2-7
CASSTPGTRSSYEQYF
TGTGCCAGCAGCACACCCGGGACAAGGAGCTCCTACGAGCAGTACTTC
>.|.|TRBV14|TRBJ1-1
CASSLGWNTEAFF
TGTGCCAGCAGCCTGGGTTGGAACACTGAAGCTTTCTTT
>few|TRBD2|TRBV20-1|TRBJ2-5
CSAQRLATLQETQYF
TGCAGTGCCCAACGACTAGCGACATTGCAAGAGACCCAGTACTTC
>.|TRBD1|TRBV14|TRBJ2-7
CASSQGDRSSYEQYF
TGTGCCAGCAGCCAAGGGGACAGAAGCTCCTACGAGCAGTACTTC
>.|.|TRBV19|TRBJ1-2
CASRTRNYGYTF
TGTGCCAGCAGGACACGGAACTATGGCTACACCTTC
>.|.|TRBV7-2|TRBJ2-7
CASSFSPGTYEQYF
TGTGCCAGCAGCTTCAGTCCAGGAACCTACGAGCAGTACTTC
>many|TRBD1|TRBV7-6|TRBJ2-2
CASSLGTGSTTGELFF
TGTGCCAGCAGCCTTGGGACAGGGAGTACCACCGGGGAGCTGTTTTTT
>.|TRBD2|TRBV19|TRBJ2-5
CASSNDLVAGVETQYF
TGTGCCAGTAGTAACGACTTAGTAGCGGGAGTTGAGACCCAGTACTTC
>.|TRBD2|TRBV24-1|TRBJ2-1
CATSDGTSGNNEQFF
TGTGCCACCAGTGATGGGACTAGCGGCAACAATGAGCAGTTCTTC
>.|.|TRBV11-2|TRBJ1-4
CASSLWGDEKLFF
TGTGCCAGCAGCTTATGGGGGGATGAAAAACTGTTTTTT
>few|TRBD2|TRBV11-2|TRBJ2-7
CASSLDASGSLEYF
TGTGCCAGCAGCTTAGATGCTAGCGGGAGTTTAGAGTACTTC
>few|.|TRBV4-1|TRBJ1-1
CASSQFPGAGNTEAFF
TGCGCCAGCAGCCAATTTCCAGGAGCAGGGAACACTGAAGCTTTCTTT
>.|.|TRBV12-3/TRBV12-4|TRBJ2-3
CASSLFIGDTQYF
TGTGCCAGCAGTTTGTTCATTGGGGATACGCAGTATTTT
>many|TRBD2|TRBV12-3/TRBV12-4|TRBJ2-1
CASSFWTSGNDEQFF
TGTGCCAGCAGTTTCTGGACTAGCGGGAACGATGAGCAGTTCTTC
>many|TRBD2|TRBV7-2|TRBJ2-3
CASSFPTSGRERDTQYF
TGTGCCAGCAGCTTCCCGACGAGCGGGAGAGAGAGAGATACGCAGTATTTT
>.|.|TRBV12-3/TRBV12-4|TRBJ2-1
CASRPWGSSYNEQFF
TGTGCCAGCAGACCATGGGGGAGCTCCTACAATGAGCAGTTCTTC
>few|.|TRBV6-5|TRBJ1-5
CASSRTAYSNQPQHF
TGTGCCAGCAGCCGGACAGCTTATAGCAATCAGCCCCAGCATTTT
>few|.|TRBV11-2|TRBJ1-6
CASSLADLRGSPLHF
TGTGCCAGCAGCTTGGCGGACCTTCGCGGGTCACCCCTCCACTTT
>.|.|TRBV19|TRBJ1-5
CASRGGRTNQPQHF
TGTGCCAGTAGGGGGGGGCGGACTAATCAGCCCCAGCATTTT
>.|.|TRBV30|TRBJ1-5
CAWSPPDRRDQPQHF
TGTGCCTGGAGCCCACCCGACAGGCGGGATCAGCCCCAGCATTTT
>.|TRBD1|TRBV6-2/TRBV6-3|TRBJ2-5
CATRDSPQETQYF
TGTGCCACCCGGGACAGTCCACAAGAGACCCAGTACTTC
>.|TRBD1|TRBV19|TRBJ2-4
CASSTSHRGRMNIQYF
TGTGCCAGTAGTACCTCTCACAGGGGGCGTATGAACATTCAGTACTTC
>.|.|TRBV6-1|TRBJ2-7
CASTPGLPSEQYF
TGTGCCAGCACCCCGGGCCTCCCCTCCGAGCAGTACTTC